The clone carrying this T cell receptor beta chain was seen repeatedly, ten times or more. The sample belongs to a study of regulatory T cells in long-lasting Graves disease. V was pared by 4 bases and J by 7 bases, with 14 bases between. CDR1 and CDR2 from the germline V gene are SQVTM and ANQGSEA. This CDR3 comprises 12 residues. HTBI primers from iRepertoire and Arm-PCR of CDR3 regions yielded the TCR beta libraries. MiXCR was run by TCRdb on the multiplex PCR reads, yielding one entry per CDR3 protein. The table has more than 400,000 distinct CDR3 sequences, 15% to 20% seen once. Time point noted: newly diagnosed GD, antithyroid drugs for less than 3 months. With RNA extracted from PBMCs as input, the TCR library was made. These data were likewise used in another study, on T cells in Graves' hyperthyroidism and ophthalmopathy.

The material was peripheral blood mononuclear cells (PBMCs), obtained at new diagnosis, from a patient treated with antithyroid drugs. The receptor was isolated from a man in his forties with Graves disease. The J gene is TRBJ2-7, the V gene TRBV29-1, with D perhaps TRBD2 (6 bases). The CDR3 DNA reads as TGCAGCGTTGGGGGGGTTTCGCGAGAGCAGTACTTC. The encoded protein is CSVGGVSREQYF.